This T cell receptor (beta chain) was observed in a study of cytomegalovirus exposure and HLA in healthy donors. Study-level points and caveats: The investigators catalogued 150 to 200 TCR beta chains as cytomegalovirus-associated. Confirmation in vitro established that three CMV-associated chains were specific for CMV antigens.

Sequenced by immunoSEQ multiplex PCR; TCRdb stores in-frame clones only, minus some. The table includes around 220,000 clones, over 80% detected once. CDR3 length: 13 amino acids. CDR1 and CDR2 from the germline V gene are SGHRS and YFSETQ. V gave up 4 bases and J gave up 4 bases; unmatched junction bases: 2. The donors were in the roughly 130-subject validation cohort; that cohort was separate from the roughly 700-subject first cohort. Regarding this clone: Its antigen is still unknown.

This chain joins TRBV5-1 and TRBJ2-1; TRBD2 agrees at 7 bases. The specimen sequenced was PBMCs. This clonotype originated in a woman in her thirties in good health and CMV-seropositive. Written as DNA, the CDR3 is TGCGCCAGCAGCCAGGGACTATACAATGAGCAGTTCTTC. Its translation: CASSQGLYNEQFF. The full variable domain, in which reference TRBV5-1 and TRBJ2-1 provide the parts outside the CDR3, is KAGVTQTPRYLIKTRGQQVTLSCSPISGHRSVSWYQQTPGQGLQFLFEYFSETQRNKGNFPGRFSGRQFSNSRSEMNVSTLELGDSALYLCASSQGLYNEQFFGPGTRLTVL.